This T cell receptor beta chain came from a study of cytomegalovirus exposure and HLA in healthy donors. General study points: Cytomegalovirus status, reportedly, was diagnosed with high specificity and sensitivity by the classifier.

The PCR contained 60 Vbeta and 13 Jbeta primers. Only in-frame clones appear in the TCRdb table, and some are missing; sequencing was by immunoSEQ multiplex PCR. The table has 55,000 to 65,000 clones, approximately 80% seen once. Details on this clone: Its specificity is not known.

Material for sequencing was PBMCs. This receptor was obtained from a woman between 40 and 50 years old in good health and CMV-seropositive.

The CDR3 loop is CASSKRGIAYNEQFF. CDR3 in DNA: TGTGCCAGTAGTAAGCGAGGGATAGCCTACAATGAGCAGTTCTTC. The chain joins TRBV19 to TRBJ2-1; possibly TRBD2 for D (5 bases). The V gene lost 4 bases and the J gene lost 2 bases, with 12 bases spanning the gap. The CDR3 covers 15 residues. Germline-derived CDR1 and CDR2 are LNHDA and SQIVND (reference sequence).